The 28 T cell receptor beta chains below were found in one sample sequenced in a study of OX40 agonist ivuxolimab in advanced cancers. Some clones are missing from TCRdb's copy, which holds only in-frame ones; the method was immunoSEQ multiplex PCR. Of approximately 70,000 clones listed, roughly 92% are singletons. This specimen was CD4+ or CD8+ T cells sorted from blood, taken in a trial of the OX40 agonist ivuxolimab. These receptor sequences come from an adult with an advanced solid tumor such as melanoma, head and neck, liver or kidney cancer.

This chain joins TRBV5-4 and TRBJ2-5; 11 bases map to TRBD2. The junction had 2 bases not matched to a gene; V was cut back by 4 bases and J by 0 bases. This CDR3 spans 15 amino acids. Germline V gene lookup returns CDR1 SGHNT and CDR2 YYREEE (reference sequence). CDR3 in amino acids: CASSKGLADQETQYF. In DNA form, the CDR3 reads TGTGCCAGCAGCAAGGGACTAGCGGACCAAGAGACCCAGTACTTC.

The genes are TRBV9 and TRBJ1-5; D gene unclear. The CDR3 length is 13 residues. V was trimmed by 0 bases and J by 4 bases, leaving 5 bases between them. Germline V CDR1 and CDR2: SGDLS, YYNGEE. This CDR3 reads CASSVATNQPQHF. CDR3 coding DNA: TGTGCCAGCAGCGTAGCGACTAATCAGCCCCAGCATTTT.

This clone was seen a few times. V usage is TRBV5-1 and J usage is TRBJ2-2; 11 bases are a match to TRBD2. Germline CDR1 and CDR2: SGHRS and YFSETQ. After removal of 2 bases from V and 8 bases from J, the junction contained 8 bases not matched to a gene. The CDR3 length is 16 residues. The CDR3 sequence: CASSLLAGESAGELFF. The CDR3 nucleotides are TGCGCCAGCAGCTTACTAGCGGGAGAGAGTGCTGGGGAGCTGTTTTTT.

The V call is TRBV9, the J call TRBJ1-5; TRBD1 might be the D (5 bases). CDR3 length: 16 amino acids. Germline CDR1 and CDR2: SGDLS and YYNGEE. V was trimmed by 0 bases and J by 2 bases, leaving 12 bases between them. The CDR3 is CASSVDDSWGNQPQHF. CDR3 nucleotides: TGTGCCAGCAGCGTAGATGACAGTTGGGGCAATCAGCCCCAGCATTTT.

This clone was seen just once. This chain connects TRBV2 to TRBJ2-4; 10 bases are a match to TRBD2. CDR3 size: 17 residues. Germline V gene lookup returns CDR1 SNHLY and CDR2 FYNNEI. V shed 6 bases and J 1 base; nucleotides not matched to a gene: 9. CDR3 nucleotide sequence: TGTGCCAGCAGCCGGACTAGCGGCACCCACGCCAAAAACATTCAGTACTTC. Amino acids: CASSRTSGTHAKNIQYF. The full variable domain, completed using reference TRBV2 and TRBJ2-4, is EPEVTQTPSHQVTQMGQEVILRCVPISNHLYFYWYRQILGQKVEFLVSFYNNEISEKSEIFDDQFSVERPDGSNFTLKIRSTKLEDSAMYFCASSRTSGTHAKNIQYFGAGTRLSVL.

The chain couples TRBV9 to TRBJ2-1, with D unresolved. V was trimmed by 4 bases and J by 0 bases, leaving 20 bases between them. Germline V gene lookup returns CDR1 SGDLS and CDR2 YYNGEE. The CDR3 is 18 amino acids. The CDR3 bases are TGTGCCAGCAGCCCCTACCTCATGAGTAGGAGCTCCTACAATGAGCAGTTCTTC. It codes for CASSPYLMSRSSYNEQFF.

The chain links TRBV30 to TRBJ2-5, with D possibly TRBD2 on 5 matching bases. The germline CDR1 and CDR2 sequences are GTSNPN and SVGIG (reference sequence). This CDR3 spans 13 amino acids. V was trimmed by 1 base and J by 2 bases, leaving 8 bases between them. The DNA of the CDR3 is TGTGCCTGGAGTGCCTCGGGGCAAGAGACCCAGTACTTC. This codes for CAWSASGQETQYF.

The chain links TRBV10-3 to TRBJ1-1, with D hard to call. The CDR3 is 12 amino acids. Germline CDR1 ENHRY, CDR2 SYGVKD. V lost 4 bases and J lost 7, with 10 bases in between. CDR3 amino acids: CAISGGTNEAFF. The CDR3 DNA reads TGTGCCATCAGTGGTGGCACCAATGAAGCTTTCTTT.

Concerning this clone itself: Its ends do not fully match the called genes, so a read error is possible. V usage is TRBV27 and J usage is TRBJ1-1; TRBD1 matches at 7 bases. The CDR3 is 11 residues long. Per germline, CDR1 MNHEY and CDR2 SMNVEV (reference sequence). As DNA, the CDR3 is TGTGCCTCACAGGGGAACTCTGAAGCTTTCTTT. Protein: CASQGNSEAFF.

CDR3 in DNA: TGCGCCAGCAGGCCCGTAGCGGGGGCGAACTATGGCTACACCTTC. It translates to CASRPVAGANYGYTF. This sequence joins TRBV10-2 and TRBJ1-2; TRBD1 might be the D (6 bases). Germline CDR1 WSHSY, CDR2 SAAADI. This CDR3 has 15 residues. Trimming took 6 bases from V and 2 from J, leaving 16 bases between them.

In regard to this clone: Other DNA sequences within the sample encode an identical CDR3. The gene calls are TRBV5-1 and TRBJ2-7, with 7 bases fitting TRBD1. J was trimmed by 0 bases and V by 3 bases; bases with no gene match: 0. CDR1 and CDR2 (germline): SGHRS, YFSETQ. There are 13 residues in the CDR3. The CDR3 here is CASSWDSSYEQYF. CDR3 nucleotides: TGCGCCAGCAGCTGGGACAGCTCCTACGAGCAGTACTTC.

CDR3 bases: TGTGCCAGCAGATCGGGTGGGGCGCAGGGCTATGGCTACACCTTC. Translating gives CASRSGGAQGYGYTF. The V gene is TRBV27, the J gene TRBJ1-2, with a possible D match to TRBD1 (5 bases). Trimming pared 6 bases from V and 4 bases from J, leaving 18 bases between. The CDR3 loop spans 15 amino acids. Germline V gene data show CDR1 as MNHEY and CDR2 as SMNVEV (reference sequence).

The table lists this clone with a count of one. The chain employs TRBV14 and TRBJ2-5; no firm D call. Germline CDR1 is SGHDN and CDR2 is FVKESK. The CDR3 runs to 14 residues. The ends were cut back, 0 bases at V and 4 bases at J, with 9 bases in the middle. The CDR3 reads CASSQDRVGETQYF. The CDR3 DNA reads TGTGCCAGCAGCCAAGATAGAGTGGGAGAGACCCAGTACTTC.

V usage is TRBV10-2 and J usage is TRBJ1-4, with TRBD1 matching 9 bases. V shed 5 bases, J shed 6 bases, and the junction held 13 bases outside the gene matches. This CDR3 has 17 residues. Per the germline V gene, CDR1 is WSHSY and CDR2 is SAAADI. CDR3 in amino acids: CASSSTPPQGADEKLFF. The CDR3 nucleotides read TGCGCCAGCAGTTCAACACCCCCACAGGGGGCGGATGAAAAACTGTTTTTT.

In DNA, the CDR3 is TGTGCCAGCAGTTCGGTCCCCGGAGAGACCCAGTACTTC. It codes for CASSSVPGETQYF. This chain connects TRBV27 to TRBJ2-5, with D unresolved. V was shortened by 4 bases and J by 4 bases, with 10 bases between the two germline ends. This CDR3 contains 13 residues. Per the germline V gene, CDR1 is MNHEY and CDR2 is SMNVEV (reference sequence).

V gene TRBV5-8 combines with J gene TRBJ1-4; D is undetermined. Germline V gene sequence: CDR1 SGHTS, CDR2 YDEGEE. CDR3 length: 12 amino acids. With 3 bases removed from V and 7 bases from J, the gap between germline ends came to 7 bases. DNA for the CDR3: TGTGCCAGCAGCTCTAGTGGTGAAAAACTGTTTTTT. Its protein product is CASSSSGEKLFF.

V gene TRBV2 combines with J gene TRBJ2-5, with 7 bases matching TRBD2. Germline V gene data show CDR1 as SNHLY and CDR2 as FYNNEI. There are 13 residues in the CDR3. J gave up 4 bases and V 7 bases, and 6 bases lay outside the gene matches. The CDR3 nucleotides are TGTGCCAGCATCCAGTGGGAGGGAGAGACCCAGTACTTC. Residues: CASIQWEGETQYF.

The genes are TRBV27 and TRBJ2-7; 10 nucleotides align to TRBD1. In germline, CDR1 is MNHEY, CDR2 SMNVEV (reference sequence). The CDR3 totals 16 residues. Germline trimming cut 5 bases from V and 0 bases from J; bases unmatched to any gene: 7. CDR3 region: CASSKGTGASSYEQYF. In nucleotides, the CDR3 is TGTGCCAGCAGTAAAGGGACAGGGGCGAGCTCCTACGAGCAGTACTTC.

The rearrangement links TRBV19 to TRBJ2-2; D is uncertain. Trimming left V 6 bases short and J 6 bases short, with 17 bases between. Germline V CDR1 and CDR2: LNHDA, SQIVND (reference sequence). The length of the CDR3 is 15 residues. The CDR3 is CASSLTGAASGELFF. CDR3 bases: TGTGCCAGTAGCCTGACTGGCGCCGCCTCCGGGGAGCTGTTTTTT.

V usage is TRBV27 and J usage is TRBJ1-5, with 7 bases that match TRBD1. This CDR3 is built from 15 residues. V was clipped by 3 bases and J by 6 bases; unmatched bases: 8. The germline V gene has CDR1 MNHEY and CDR2 SMNVEV (reference sequence). In DNA, the CDR3 is TGTGCCAGCAGTTTGGGCGACAGGGTGGGTCAGCCCCAGCATTTT. This sequence encodes CASSLGDRVGQPQHF.

This chain joins TRBV18 and TRBJ2-3, with 7 bases that match TRBD2. Germline V lookup: CDR1 KGHSH, CDR2 LQKENI. The CDR3 length is 15 residues. V gave up 1 base and J gave up 5 bases; unmatched junction bases: 6. In DNA, the CDR3 is TGTGCCAGCTCACCACGGGGCGGGAGTATAGATACGCAGTATTTT. Translation gives CASSPRGGSIDTQYF.

The rearrangement links TRBV15 to TRBJ1-5; possible D gene TRBD1, 5 bases. The germline gives CDR1 LNHNV, CDR2 YYDKDF (reference sequence). Trimming cost V 1 base and J 0 bases, with 19 bases left between them. The CDR3 has 19 amino acids. The DNA of the CDR3 is TGTGCCACCAGCAGAGTGGGTGGGCAGGGTGGCTATAGCAATCAGCCCCAGCATTTT. As protein: CATSRVGGQGGYSNQPQHF.

As DNA, the CDR3 is TGTGCCAGCAGTGAGTTACGGTCTATATGGGCTTTCTTT. Translated: CASSELRSIWAFF. V is TRBV2 and J is TRBJ1-1; no reliable D call. The CDR3 is made up of 13 amino acids. The V and J ends lost 3 bases and 11 bases respectively, with 16 bases between them. CDR1 and CDR2 (germline): SNHLY, FYNNEI.

The J gene is TRBJ1-1, the V gene TRBV6-6, with 8 bases that match TRBD1. The CDR3 covers 14 residues. Germline CDR1 MNHNY, CDR2 SVGAGI (reference sequence). Unmatched junction bases numbered 0, after V lost 2 bases and J lost 1 base. CDR3 loop: CASSYGQGNTEAFF. Written as DNA, the CDR3 is TGTGCCAGCAGTTACGGACAGGGGAACACTGAAGCTTTCTTT.

The chain is built from TRBV27 and TRBJ1-1; no firm D call. The V end was cut by 5 bases, the J end by 0 bases, with 16 bases between. The V gene's germline CDR1 is MNHEY and CDR2 SMNVEV (reference sequence). The CDR3 length is 16 residues. For the CDR3, the DNA is TGTGCCAGCAGTCCCCCGGGGTGGAGCATGAACACTGAAGCTTTCTTT. It specifies CASSPPGWSMNTEAFF.

This sequence joins TRBV5-4 and TRBJ1-3, with 7 nucleotides matching TRBD1. Germline V CDR1 and CDR2: SGHNT, YYREEE (reference sequence). V trimming: 0 bases; J trimming: 6 bases; junction bases outside the gene matches: 9. CDR3 length: 16 amino acids. The CDR3 DNA is TGTGCCAGCAGCTTGGGTGGGACAGCAAGAATAAACACCATATATTTT. This translates into CASSLGGTARINTIYF.

CDR3 residues: CASSLGLARYNEQFF. Here the CDR3 DNA reads TGTGCCAGCAGCTTGGGACTAGCGAGATACAATGAGCAGTTCTTC. The V call is TRBV5-4, the J call TRBJ2-1, with 8 bases fitting TRBD2. V was pared by 0 bases and J by 4 bases, with 3 bases of the junction left unmatched. Germline loops: CDR1 SGHNT, CDR2 YYREEE (reference sequence). The CDR3 contains 15 residues.

V usage is TRBV4-3 and J usage is TRBJ2-5; a weak D match, TRBD1 (6 bases). V was trimmed by 0 bases and J by 7 bases, leaving 12 bases between them. Per germline, CDR1 LGHNA and CDR2 YSLEER. The CDR3 totals 14 residues. The CDR3 DNA is TGCGCCAGCAGCCAAGATCCGGGCAGGGGGACCCAGTACTTC. Its protein is CASSQDPGRGTQYF.